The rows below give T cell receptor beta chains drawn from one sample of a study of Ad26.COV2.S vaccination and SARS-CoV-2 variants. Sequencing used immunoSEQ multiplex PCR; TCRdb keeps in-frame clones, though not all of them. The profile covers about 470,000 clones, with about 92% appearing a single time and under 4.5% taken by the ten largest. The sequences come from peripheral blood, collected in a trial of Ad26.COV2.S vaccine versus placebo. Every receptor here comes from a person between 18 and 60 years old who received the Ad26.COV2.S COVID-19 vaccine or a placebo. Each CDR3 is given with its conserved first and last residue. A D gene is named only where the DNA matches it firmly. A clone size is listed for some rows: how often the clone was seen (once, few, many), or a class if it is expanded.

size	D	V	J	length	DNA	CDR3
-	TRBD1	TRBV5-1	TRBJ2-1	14	TGCGCCAGCAGCTTGGGGACAGGGTGGGATGAGCAGTTCTTC	CASSLGTGWDEQFF
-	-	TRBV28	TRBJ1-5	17	TGTGCCAGCAGTCTAAGACCCCCGGGACGTTTCAATCAGCCCCAGCATTTT	CASSLRPPGRFNQPQHF
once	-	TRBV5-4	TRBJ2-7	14	TGTGCCAGCAGCGGTCCGGGACCGTCCTACGAGCAGTACTTC	CASSGPGPSYEQYF
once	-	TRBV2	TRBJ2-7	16	TGTGCCAGCAGTGAGGGAATGCGAGCAGGCCCCTACGAGCAGTACTTC	CASSEGMRAGPYEQYF
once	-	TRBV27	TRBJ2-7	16	TGTGCCAGCAGTTTAGAGGCGGGTGTCGACCCCTACGAGCAGTACTTC	CASSLEAGVDPYEQYF
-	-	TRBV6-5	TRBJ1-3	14	TGTGCCAGCAATCGGGCAGGGGAGGGAAACACCATATATTTT	CASNRAGEGNTIYF
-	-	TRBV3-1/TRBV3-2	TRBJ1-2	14	TGTGCCAGCAGCCAAGACAGGGTGGGCTATGGCTACACCTTC	CASSQDRVGYGYTF
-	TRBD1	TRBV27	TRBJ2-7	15	TGTGCCAGCACCATCGTACGACAGGGGAGGTACGAGCAGTACTTC	CASTIVRQGRYEQYF
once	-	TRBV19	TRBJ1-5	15	TGTGCCAGTAGTATCGGTCTCAGGGATAATCAGCCCCAGCATTTT	CASSIGLRDNQPQHF
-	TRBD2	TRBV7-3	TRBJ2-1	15	TGTGCCAGCAGGTCAGCGGGAGGTTTTTCCAATGAGCAGTTCTTC	CASRSAGGFSNEQFF
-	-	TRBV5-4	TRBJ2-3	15	TGTGCCAGCAGCTTGCAGGGAGTGGTCACAGATACGCAGTATTTT	CASSLQGVVTDTQYF
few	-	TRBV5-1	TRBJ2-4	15	TGCGCCAGCAGCTTGGTGCCACAGCTAGAAAACATTCAGTACTTC	CASSLVPQLENIQYF
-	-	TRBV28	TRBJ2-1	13	TGTGCCTCCCAAGGCGGCTCCTACAATGAGCAGTTCTTC	CASQGGSYNEQFF
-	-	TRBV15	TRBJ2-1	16	TGTGCCACCAGCAGGGCCCCGGGACTCCCCAACAATGAGCAGTTCTTC	CATSRAPGLPNNEQFF
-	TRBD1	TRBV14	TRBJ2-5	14	TGTGCCAGCAGTCCGACAGGGATGGGAAAGACCCAGTACTTC	CASSPTGMGKTQYF
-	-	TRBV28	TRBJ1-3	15	TGTGCCAGCAGTTTTTCCTTACGCTCTGGAAACACCATATATTTT	CASSFSLRSGNTIYF
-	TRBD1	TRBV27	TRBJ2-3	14	TGTGCCAGCAGCGGACAGGGAAACACAGATACGCAGTATTTT	CASSGQGNTDTQYF
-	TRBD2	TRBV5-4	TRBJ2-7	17	TGTGCCAGCAGCTTGGCGGTAGCGGGAGTTTGGGACTACGAGCAGTACTTC	CASSLAVAGVWDYEQYF
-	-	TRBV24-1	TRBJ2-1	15	TGTGCCACCAGTGATCCTAGTGAGGCCTACAATGAGCAGTTCTTC	CATSDPSEAYNEQFF
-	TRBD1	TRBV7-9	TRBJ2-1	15	TGTGCCAGCAGCAAGCGCGGGACAGGGAGTAATGAGCAGTTCTTC	CASSKRGTGSNEQFF
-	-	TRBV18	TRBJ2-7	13	TGTGCCAGCTCACCGAGGGGTTTGCAGGAGCAGTACTTC	CASSPRGLQEQYF
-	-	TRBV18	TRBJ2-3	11	TGTGCCAGCTCAAATGGGGATACGCAGTATTTT	CASSNGDTQYF
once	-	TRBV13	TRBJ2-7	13	TGTGCCAGCAGCCATATTTTGGGGGGCTTCGGGTACTTC	CASSHILGGFGYF
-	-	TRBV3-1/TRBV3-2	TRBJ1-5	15	TGTGCCAGCAGCCGGGGTCGGGGAAGCAATCAGCCCCAGCATTTT	CASSRGRGSNQPQHF